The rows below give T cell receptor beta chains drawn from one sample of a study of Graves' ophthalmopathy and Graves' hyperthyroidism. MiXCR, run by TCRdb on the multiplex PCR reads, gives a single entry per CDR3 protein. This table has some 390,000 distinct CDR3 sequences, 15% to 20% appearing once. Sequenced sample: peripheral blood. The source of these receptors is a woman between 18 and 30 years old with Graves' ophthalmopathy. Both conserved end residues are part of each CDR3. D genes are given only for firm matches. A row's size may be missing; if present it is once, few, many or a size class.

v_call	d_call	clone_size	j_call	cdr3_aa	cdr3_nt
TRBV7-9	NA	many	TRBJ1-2	CASSLGTETDGYTF	TGTGCCAGCAGCTTAGGGACAGAGACAGATGGCTACACCTTC
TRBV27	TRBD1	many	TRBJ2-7	CASSLLPDRAYEQYF	TGTGCCAGCAGTTTACTCCCGGACAGGGCCTACGAGCAGTACTTC
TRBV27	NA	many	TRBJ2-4	CASSSTLAKNIQYF	TGTGCCAGCAGTTCAACATTAGCCAAAAACATTCAGTACTTC
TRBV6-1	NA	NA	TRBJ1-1	CASTPERGLGTEAFF	TGTGCCAGCACCCCTGAACGGGGCCTGGGCACTGAAGCTTTCTTT
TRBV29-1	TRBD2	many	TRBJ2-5	CSVESDWVAGVAETQYF	TGCAGCGTTGAGAGTGATTGGGTAGCGGGAGTGGCGGAGACCCAGTACTTC
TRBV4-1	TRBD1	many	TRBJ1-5	CASSPTRDRVNQPQHF	TGCGCCAGCAGCCCAACCCGGGACAGGGTCAATCAGCCCCAGCATTTT
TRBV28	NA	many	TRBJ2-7	CASSYLGEQYF	TGTGCCAGCAGCTATCTAGGCGAGCAGTACTTC
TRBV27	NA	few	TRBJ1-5	CASSGDRRKSNQPQHF	TGTGCCAGCAGTGGAGACAGGAGGAAAAGCAATCAGCCCCAGCATTTT
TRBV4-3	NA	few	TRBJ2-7	CASSHLATGVYEQYF	TGCGCCAGCAGCCATCTAGCGACAGGCGTTTACGAGCAGTACTTC
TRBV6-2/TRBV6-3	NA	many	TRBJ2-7	CASTHRGTPSSYEQYF	TGTGCCAGCACCCACCGAGGGACACCGAGCTCCTACGAGCAGTACTTC
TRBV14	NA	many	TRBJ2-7	CASSHGKYEQYF	TGTGCCAGCAGCCACGGCAAATACGAGCAGTACTTC
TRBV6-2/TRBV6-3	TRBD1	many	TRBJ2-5	CASSYTPQGARETQYF	TGTGCCAGCAGTTACACCCCGCAGGGGGCGCGGGAGACCCAGTACTTC
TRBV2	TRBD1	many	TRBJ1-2	CASSEMRGRTYGYTF	TGTGCCAGCAGTGAAATGAGGGGGCGAACCTATGGCTACACCTTC
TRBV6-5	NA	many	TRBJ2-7	CASSPDYYEQYF	TGTGCCAGCAGCCCCGACTACTACGAGCAGTACTTC
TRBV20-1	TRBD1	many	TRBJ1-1	CSAKQGILAFF	TGCAGTGCTAAACAGGGGATATTGGCTTTCTTT
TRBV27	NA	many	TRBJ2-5	CASKARTVLGETQYF	TGTGCCAGCAAAGCCCGGACGGTCCTGGGAGAGACCCAGTACTTC
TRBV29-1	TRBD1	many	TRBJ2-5	CSVGGFDRGQETQYF	TGCAGCGTTGGGGGGTTTGACAGGGGGCAGGAGACCCAGTACTTC
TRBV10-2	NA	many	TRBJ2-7	CASSVWGAYEQYF	TGCGCCAGCAGTGTGTGGGGGGCCTACGAGCAGTACTTC
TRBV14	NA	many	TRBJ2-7	CASSFGVPYEQYF	TGTGCCAGCAGTTTCGGGGTTCCCTACGAGCAGTACTTC
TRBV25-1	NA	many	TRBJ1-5	CASSEGTASNQPQHF	TGTGCCAGCAGTGAAGGAACCGCAAGCAATCAGCCCCAGCATTTT
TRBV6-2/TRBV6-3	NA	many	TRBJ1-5	CASIEAGQPNQPQHF	TGTGCCAGCATAGAGGCTGGACAGCCGAATCAGCCCCAGCATTTT
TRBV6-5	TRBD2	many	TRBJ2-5	CASSYTLAQTQETQYF	TGTGCCAGCAGTTACACACTAGCGCAAACCCAAGAGACCCAGTACTTC
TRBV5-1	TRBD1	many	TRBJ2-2	CASSIGTGGGAGELFF	TGCGCCAGCAGCATCGGGACAGGGGGTGGAGCCGGGGAGCTGTTTTTT
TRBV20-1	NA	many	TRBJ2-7	CSARDWVRWGGDEQYF	TGCAGTGCTAGAGATTGGGTAAGGTGGGGCGGAGACGAGCAGTACTTC
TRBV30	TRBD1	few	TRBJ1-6	CAWNQGQAVNSPLHF	TGTGCCTGGAATCAGGGACAGGCTGTAAATTCACCCCTCCACTTT
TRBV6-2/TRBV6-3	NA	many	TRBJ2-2	CASSYGTAELFF	TGTGCCAGCAGTTACGGTACTGCGGAGCTGTTTTTT
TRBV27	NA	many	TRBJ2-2	CASSYPGNTGELFF	TGTGCCAGCAGTTATCCAGGGAACACCGGGGAGCTGTTTTTT
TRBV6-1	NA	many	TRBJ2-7	CASKAGPSSYEQYF	TGTGCCAGCAAGGCGGGGCCAAGCTCCTACGAGCAGTACTTC
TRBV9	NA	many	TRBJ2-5	CARILLWGQETQYF	TGTGCCAGGATACTCCTTTGGGGCCAAGAGACCCAGTACTTC
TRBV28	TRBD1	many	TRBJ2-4	CASRLGQGEENIQYF	TGTGCCAGCAGATTGGGACAGGGTGAAGAAAACATTCAGTACTTC
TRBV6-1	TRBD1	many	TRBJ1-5	CASTWTGSGNQPQHF	TGTGCCAGCACCTGGACAGGGTCCGGGAATCAGCCCCAGCATTTT
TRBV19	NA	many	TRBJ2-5	CASPRRRTQYF	TGTGCCAGTCCGAGGAGGAGGACCCAGTACTTC
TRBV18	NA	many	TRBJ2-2	CASSPQRQGRTGELFF	TGTGCCAGCTCACCCCAAAGGCAGGGCCGCACCGGGGAGCTGTTTTTT
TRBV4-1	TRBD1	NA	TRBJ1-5	CASSHTGAGNQPQHF	TGCGCCAGCAGCCACACAGGGGCTGGCAATCAGCCCCAGCATTTT
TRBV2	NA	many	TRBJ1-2	CASKGSVYYTF	TGTGCCAGCAAGGGGTCCGTATACTACACCTTC
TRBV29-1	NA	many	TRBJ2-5	CSVARRAQETQYF	TGCAGCGTTGCCCGCCGGGCTCAAGAGACCCAGTACTTC
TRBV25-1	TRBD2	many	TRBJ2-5	CASSAGGAGGEETQYF	TGTGCCAGCAGTGCCGGCGGGGCCGGGGGGGAAGAGACCCAGTACTTC
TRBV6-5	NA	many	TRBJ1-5	CASSYGGTTQPQHF	TGTGCCAGCAGTTACGGTGGCACCACTCAGCCCCAGCATTTT
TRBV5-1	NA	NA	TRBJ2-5	CASSRRRFGEETQYF	TGCGCCAGCAGCAGAAGACGGTTTGGTGAAGAGACCCAGTACTTC
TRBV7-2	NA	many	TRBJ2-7	CASSLKLGSEQYF	TGTGCCAGCAGCTTAAAATTAGGGTCCGAGCAGTACTTC
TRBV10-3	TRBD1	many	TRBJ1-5	CAIRQGGGSNQPQHF	TGTGCCATCAGACAGGGGGGGGGTAGCAATCAGCCCCAGCATTTT
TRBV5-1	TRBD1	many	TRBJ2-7	CASSLATGTGNDEQYF	TGCGCCAGCAGCTTGGCTACCGGGACAGGGAATGACGAGCAGTACTTC
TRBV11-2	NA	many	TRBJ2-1	CASAPGSAYNEQFF	TGTGCCAGCGCGCCCGGGTCGGCATACAATGAGCAGTTCTTC
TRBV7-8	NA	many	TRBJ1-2	CASSTTTDGYTF	TGTGCCAGCAGCACCACGACAGATGGCTACACCTTC
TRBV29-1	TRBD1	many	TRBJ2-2	CSVIPGQGAGAGELFF	TGCAGCGTCATACCGGGACAGGGGGCGGGAGCCGGGGAGCTGTTTTTT
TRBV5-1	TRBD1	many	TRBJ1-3	CASSFTGGENTIYF	TGCGCCAGCAGCTTCACAGGGGGCGAAAACACCATATATTTT
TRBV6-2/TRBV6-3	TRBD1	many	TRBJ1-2	CASSYANRDSDF	TGTGCCAGCAGTTACGCTAACCGGGACAGCGACTTC
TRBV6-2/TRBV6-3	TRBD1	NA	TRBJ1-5	CASSWRQGDSNQPQHF	TGTGCCAGCAGTTGGCGACAGGGAGATAGCAATCAGCCCCAGCATTTT